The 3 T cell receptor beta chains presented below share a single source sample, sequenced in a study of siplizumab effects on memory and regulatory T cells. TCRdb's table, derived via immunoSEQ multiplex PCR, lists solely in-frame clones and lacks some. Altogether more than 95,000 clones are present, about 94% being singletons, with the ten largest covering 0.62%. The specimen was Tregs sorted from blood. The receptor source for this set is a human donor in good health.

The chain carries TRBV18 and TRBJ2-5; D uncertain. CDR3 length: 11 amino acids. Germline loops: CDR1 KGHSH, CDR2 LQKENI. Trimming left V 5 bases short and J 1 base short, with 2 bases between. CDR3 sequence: CASSVQETQYF. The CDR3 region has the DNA TGTGCCAGCTCAGTCCAAGAGACCCAGTACTTC.

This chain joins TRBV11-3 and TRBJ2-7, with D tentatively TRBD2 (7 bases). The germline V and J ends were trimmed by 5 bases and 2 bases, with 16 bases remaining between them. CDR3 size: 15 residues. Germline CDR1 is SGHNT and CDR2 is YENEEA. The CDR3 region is CASSRGGGRTYEQYF. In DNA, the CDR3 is TGTGCCAGCAGCCGAGGCGGGGGCAGGACCTACGAGCAGTACTTC. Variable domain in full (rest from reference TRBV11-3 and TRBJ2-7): EAGVVQSPRYKIIEKKQPVAFWCNPISGHNTLYWYLQNLGQGPELLIRYENEEAVDDSQLPKDRFSAERLKGVDSTLKIQPAELGDSAVYLCASSRGGGRTYEQYFGPGTRLTVT.

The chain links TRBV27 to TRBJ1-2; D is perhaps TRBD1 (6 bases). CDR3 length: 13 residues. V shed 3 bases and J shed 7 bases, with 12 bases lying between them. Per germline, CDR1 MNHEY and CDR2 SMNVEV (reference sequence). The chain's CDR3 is CASSFTRGIGYTF. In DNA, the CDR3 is TGTGCCAGCAGTTTTACCAGGGGTATTGGCTACACCTTC.